Reported below is one T cell receptor (beta chain). Using a J-beta primer mix together with a sample-barcoded 5' primer, a second PCR was run for about 7 to 12 cycles. TCRdb called the 5' RACE reads again in MiXCR, with one record for every CDR3 protein. The sample has 380,000 or so distinct CDR3 sequences, approximately 47% seen once. V was trimmed by 2 bases and J by 4 bases, leaving 6 bases between them. Germline-derived CDR1 and CDR2 are GTSNPN and SVGIG (reference sequence). This CDR3 region has 12 residues. The source of the sample is a study of blood T cells in healthy people across ages. The specimen sequenced was blood. This chain connects TRBV30 to TRBJ2-1; D call uncertain. The TCR was taken from a man aged 55-75 years in good health. CDR3 loop: CAWSRQYNEQFF. In DNA, the CDR3 is TGTGCCTGGAGTCGGCAGTACAATGAGCAGTTCTTC.